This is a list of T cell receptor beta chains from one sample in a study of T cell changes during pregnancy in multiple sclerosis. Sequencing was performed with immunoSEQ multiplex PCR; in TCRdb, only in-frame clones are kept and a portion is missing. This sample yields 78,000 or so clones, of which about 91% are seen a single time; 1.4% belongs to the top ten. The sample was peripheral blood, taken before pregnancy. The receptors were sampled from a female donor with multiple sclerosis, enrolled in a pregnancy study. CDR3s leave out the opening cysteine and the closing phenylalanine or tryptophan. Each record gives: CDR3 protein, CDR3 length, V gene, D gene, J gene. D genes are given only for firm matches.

cdr3_aa: ASSEIVDEQY; cdr3_length: 10; v_call: TRBV6-1; d_call: -; j_call: TRBJ2-7
cdr3_aa: ASSLAGSSYNEQF; cdr3_length: 13; v_call: TRBV27; d_call: TRBD2; j_call: TRBJ2-1
cdr3_aa: ASTPGSTTEAF; cdr3_length: 11; v_call: TRBV19; d_call: -; j_call: TRBJ1-1
cdr3_aa: ASSIAGGELF; cdr3_length: 10; v_call: TRBV19; d_call: -; j_call: TRBJ2-2
cdr3_aa: ASIQFPGDPRAYEQY; cdr3_length: 15; v_call: TRBV7-9; d_call: -; j_call: TRBJ2-7
cdr3_aa: ASSYSPGLGEQY; cdr3_length: 12; v_call: TRBV6-5; d_call: -; j_call: TRBJ2-7
cdr3_aa: ASSPQGGSPYEQY; cdr3_length: 13; v_call: TRBV7-9; d_call: -; j_call: TRBJ2-7
cdr3_aa: ASSQPIHRGNEQF; cdr3_length: 13; v_call: TRBV4-1; d_call: TRBD1; j_call: TRBJ2-1
cdr3_aa: ASRQTGVGQQF; cdr3_length: 11; v_call: TRBV6-6; d_call: TRBD1; j_call: TRBJ2-1
cdr3_aa: ASSESPDRGGGYT; cdr3_length: 13; v_call: TRBV25-1; d_call: -; j_call: TRBJ1-2
cdr3_aa: ASSLQGGGTEAF; cdr3_length: 12; v_call: TRBV5-6; d_call: TRBD1; j_call: TRBJ1-1
cdr3_aa: ASSYLGRLKETQY; cdr3_length: 13; v_call: TRBV6-5; d_call: -; j_call: TRBJ2-5
cdr3_aa: ASSLQVRGAGTDTQY; cdr3_length: 15; v_call: TRBV9; d_call: TRBD2; j_call: TRBJ2-3
cdr3_aa: ASSGGDGFEAF; cdr3_length: 11; v_call: TRBV25-1; d_call: -; j_call: TRBJ1-1
cdr3_aa: ASTLSGGATDTQY; cdr3_length: 13; v_call: TRBV2; d_call: TRBD2; j_call: TRBJ2-3
cdr3_aa: ASSGGHEQF; cdr3_length: 9; v_call: TRBV18; d_call: -; j_call: TRBJ2-1
cdr3_aa: SVEGTGAYEQY; cdr3_length: 11; v_call: TRBV29-1; d_call: TRBD1; j_call: -
cdr3_aa: ASSQGQGDNQPQH; cdr3_length: 13; v_call: TRBV18; d_call: TRBD1; j_call: TRBJ1-5
cdr3_aa: ASSRLLGPHNEQF; cdr3_length: 13; v_call: TRBV13; d_call: -; j_call: TRBJ2-1
cdr3_aa: ASSQDDTRLLDTQY; cdr3_length: 14; v_call: TRBV4-1; d_call: -; j_call: TRBJ2-3
cdr3_aa: ASSLLPRAGAADEQF; cdr3_length: 15; v_call: TRBV5-1; d_call: TRBD2; j_call: TRBJ2-1
cdr3_aa: ASSHTGRGGPSVDTQY; cdr3_length: 16; v_call: TRBV7-9; d_call: TRBD2; j_call: TRBJ2-3
cdr3_aa: ASRGQGIYNSPLH; cdr3_length: 13; v_call: TRBV27; d_call: TRBD1; j_call: TRBJ1-6
cdr3_aa: ASSTRPGGAAVGISGYT; cdr3_length: 17; v_call: TRBV19; d_call: TRBD1; j_call: TRBJ1-2
cdr3_aa: ASSGQGIATNEKLF; cdr3_length: 14; v_call: TRBV7-6; d_call: TRBD1; j_call: TRBJ1-4
cdr3_aa: ASSNRANTGELF; cdr3_length: 12; v_call: TRBV6-1; d_call: -; j_call: TRBJ2-2
cdr3_aa: ASSGRDRGNAEQY; cdr3_length: 13; v_call: TRBV9; d_call: TRBD1; j_call: TRBJ2-7
cdr3_aa: TAGRASEAF; cdr3_length: 9; v_call: TRBV20-1; d_call: -; j_call: TRBJ1-1
cdr3_aa: ASATGSYGYT; cdr3_length: 10; v_call: TRBV2; d_call: -; j_call: TRBJ1-2